This TCR beta chain was recovered during a study of blood T cell repertoires in COVID-19. In the original processing: Reference gene primers were amplified, and this amplification served to estimate nucleated cell counts. Repertoires were generated with immunoSEQ multiplex PCR, while TCRdb's copy carries only in-frame clones and drops some. Clonal size and the V and J genes are those of that table, whereas D and trimming came from the DNA. Of 40,000 to 50,000 clones in the sample, less than 80% were seen once. The V gene end was trimmed by 2 bases and the J gene end by 2 bases; junction bases not matched to a gene: 6. The CDR3 covers 15 residues. Germline CDR1 SGHVS, CDR2 FQNEAQ.

The receptor comes from a man between 70 and 80 years old with acute or convalescent COVID-19. The sample taken for sequencing was peripheral blood. The chain uses TRBV7-8 and TRBJ2-7; TRBD1 matches at 7 bases. In nucleotides, the CDR3 is TGTGCCAGCAGCTTAAACCGGGACAGCCCCTACGAGCAGTACTTC. Its protein is CASSLNRDSPYEQYF.